Below are 21 T cell receptor beta chains sequenced from a single sample in a study of regulatory T cells in long-lasting Graves disease. Building of the TCR beta libraries involved iRepertoire HTBI primers and Arm-PCR of CDR3 regions. TCRdb processed the multiplex PCR reads anew with MiXCR; each CDR3 protein has one entry. The sample consists of 360,000 or so distinct CDR3 sequences, around 15% of them appearing once. Indicated time point: newly diagnosed GD, antithyroid drugs for less than 3 months. Following extraction of RNA from PBMCs, that RNA was used to make the TCR library. This sample was shared with a second study, whose subject was T cells in Graves' hyperthyroidism and ophthalmopathy.

The input for sequencing was peripheral blood mononuclear cells (PBMCs), taken at new diagnosis, from a patient treated with antithyroid drugs. The origin of the receptors is a woman between 18 and 29 years old with Graves disease.

This clonotype was recorded many times. The CDR3 coding sequence is TGTGCCAGCAGTTTCGGACAGGGGGCAGATCCCCTCCACTTT. Protein product: CASSFGQGADPLHF. The chain combines TRBV12-3 or TRBV12-4 with TRBJ1-6, with TRBD1 identical over 11 bases. The CDR3 is 14 residues long. Trimming removed 3 bases from V and 13 bases from J; junction bases left unmatched: 5.

This clonotype has just a few counts. This chain joins TRBV24-1 and TRBJ2-1; no clear D gene. CDR3 size: 16 residues. Germline CDR1 reads KGHDR; CDR2 reads SFDVKD. V was pared by 2 bases and J by 0 bases, with 10 bases between. The CDR3 DNA sequence: TGTGCCACCAGTGATTCGTTAAAAAGCTCCTACAATGAGCAGTTCTTC. It specifies CATSDSLKSSYNEQFF.

The chain joins TRBV5-1 to TRBJ2-3, with a tentative D call TRBD2 (6 bases). CDR3 length: 16 residues. The V gene's germline CDR1 is SGHRS and CDR2 YFSETQ. The germline V and J ends were trimmed by 0 bases and 3 bases, with 14 bases remaining between them. CDR3: CASSLVRGRGTDTQYF. Written as DNA, the CDR3 is TGCGCCAGCAGCTTGGTCCGGGGACGGGGGACAGATACGCAGTATTTT.

This clonotype was picked up many times. This chain connects TRBV4-1 to TRBJ1-4; D possibly corresponds to TRBD1 (5 bases). With 0 bases removed from V and 11 bases from J, the gap between germline ends came to 13 bases. From germline, CDR1 is MGHRA and CDR2 YSYEKL. This CDR3 contains 14 residues. CDR3 in amino acids: CASSQEGARRKLFF. In nucleotides, the CDR3 is TGCGCCAGCAGCCAAGAAGGGGCCCGAAGGAAACTGTTTTTT.

With regard to this clonotype: A much more abundant neighbour one base away suggests this may be a read error. The chain has TRBV6-1 and TRBJ1-2; D not resolved. V lost 7 bases, J lost 7 bases, and 13 bases lay in between. CDR1 MNHNS and CDR2 SASEGT come from the germline V gene. The CDR3 runs to 12 residues. Written as DNA, the CDR3 is TGTGCCAGCACCTCCACCGGGGTTGGCTACACCTTC. It encodes CASTSTGVGYTF.

The rearrangement joins TRBV18 to TRBJ2-4, with D possibly being TRBD1 (6 bases). Germline-derived CDR1 and CDR2 are KGHSH and LQKENI. There are 13 residues in the CDR3. The V gene lost 5 bases and the J gene lost 6 bases, with 11 bases spanning the gap. In nucleotides, the CDR3 is TGTGCCAGCTCAGAACAGGGTGGAAACATTCAGTACTTC. It encodes CASSEQGGNIQYF.

Concerning this clonotype: This may stem from a read error, because a much larger clone lies one nucleotide away. V gene TRBV7-9 combines with J gene TRBJ1-4; the match to TRBD1 covers 7 bases. V lost 5 bases and J lost 10; bases outside the gene matches: 13. This CDR3 spans 15 amino acids. Germline loops: CDR1 SEHNR, CDR2 FQNEAQ (reference sequence). CDR3 sequence: CASSLAGQGVGKLFF. The CDR3 DNA reads TGTGCCAGCAGCCTGGCGGGGCAGGGGGTAGGAAAACTGTTTTTT.

J is TRBJ2-3 and V is TRBV7-9; a possible D gene is TRBD1 (5 bases). CDR1 is SEHNR and CDR2 is FQNEAQ in the germline V gene (reference sequence). V was cut by 5 bases and J by 4 bases, with 22 bases left in between. The CDR3 is 17 amino acids. CDR3 nucleotide sequence: TGTGCCAGCAGCCTCCTCGGACCCGACAGCAGGTCAGATACGCAGTATTTT. This codes for CASSLLGPDSRSDTQYF.

This clonotype was seen repeatedly, ten times or more. The chain has TRBV28 and TRBJ2-7, with D maybe TRBD1 (6 bases). V was trimmed by 2 bases and J by 2 bases, leaving 13 bases between them. This CDR3 contains 15 residues. The germline gives CDR1 MDHEN, CDR2 SYDVKM. CDR3 bases: TGTGCCAGCAGTTTAACCTCGACAGGTACCTACGAGCAGTACTTC. It encodes CASSLTSTGTYEQYF. The full variable domain, its missing parts supplied by reference TRBV28 and TRBJ2-7, is DVKVTQSSRYLVKRTGEKVFLECVQDMDHENMFWYRQDPGLGLRLIYFSYDVKMKEKGDIPEGYSVSREKKERFSLILESASTNQTSMYLCASSLTSTGTYEQYFGPGTRLTVT.

This clonotype was found many times. The chain links TRBV5-8 to TRBJ2-1, with 14 positions matching TRBD2. Germline V CDR1 and CDR2: SGHTS, YDEGEE. The junction had 9 bases not matched to a gene; V was cut back by 2 bases and J by 2 bases. The CDR3 has 19 residues. CDR3 amino acids: CASSLMGLAGATTYNEQFF. CDR3 coding DNA: TGTGCCAGCAGCTTAATGGGACTAGCGGGGGCTACCACCTACAATGAGCAGTTCTTC.

This clonotype turned up a few times. V usage is TRBV14 and J usage is TRBJ2-7; no reliable D call. Germline V gene sequence: CDR1 SGHDN, CDR2 FVKESK. V lost 2 bases and J 5 bases, leaving 4 bases between the germline ends. The length of the CDR3 is 11 residues. The CDR3 DNA reads TGTGCCAGCAGCCAATACAACGAGCAGTACTTC. Its protein product is CASSQYNEQYF.

This clonotype showed up many times. The chain links TRBV5-1 to TRBJ2-3; 10 positions match TRBD2. V shed 2 bases and J 2 bases; nucleotides not matched to a gene: 2. CDR3 length: 15 residues. Germline-derived CDR1 and CDR2 are SGHRS and YFSETQ. For the CDR3, the DNA is TGCGCCAGCAGCTTTAGCGGGAGGCCCACAGATACGCAGTATTTT. It specifies CASSFSGRPTDTQYF.

CDR3: CASSSQGTSGGSYEQYF. DNA of the CDR3: TGCGCCAGCAGCAGCCAAGGGACTAGCGGGGGGTCCTACGAGCAGTACTTC. The chain has TRBV5-1 and TRBJ2-7, with 15 nucleotides matching TRBD2. CDR3 size: 17 residues. The V segment lost 4 bases and the J segment 1 base; nucleotides outside the gene matches: 6. Germline CDR1 SGHRS, CDR2 YFSETQ.

The chain employs TRBV28 and TRBJ1-2; 7 bases align to TRBD1. The CDR3 is 14 residues long. The V and J ends lost 3 bases and 4 bases, in that order; junction bases with no gene match: 5. CDR1 and CDR2 (germline): MDHEN, SYDVKM. DNA for the CDR3: TGTGCCAGCAGTTTGAGAGGGGGCGGCTATGGCTACACCTTC. Its translation: CASSLRGGGYGYTF.

This clonotype was detected many times. The chain couples TRBV28 to TRBJ2-6, with D unresolved. The CDR3 sequence is 16 residues long. Germline CDR1 is MDHEN and CDR2 is SYDVKM. V was shortened by 6 bases and J by 4 bases, with 16 bases between the two germline ends. The CDR3 region has the DNA TGTGCCAGCAGCATGGAGTCACATGCGGGGGCCAACGTCCTGACTTTC. Protein: CASSMESHAGANVLTF.

This clonotype was seen more than once but under ten times. V is TRBV19 and J is TRBJ2-7; tentatively, D is TRBD1 (5 bases). Trimming took off 3 bases at V and 2 bases at J, with 17 bases between the two ends. This CDR3 has 16 residues. Germline CDR1 LNHDA, CDR2 SQIVND (reference sequence). The CDR3 reads CASSINWADTAYEQYF. As DNA, the CDR3 is TGTGCCAGTAGTATCAATTGGGCGGACACGGCCTACGAGCAGTACTTC. The variable domain in full, with the rest retrieved from reference TRBV19 and TRBJ2-7, is DGGITQSPKYLFRKEGQNVTLSCEQNLNHDAMYWYRQDPGQGLRLIYYSQIVNDFQKGDIAEGYSVSREKKESFPLTVTSAQKNPTAFYLCASSINWADTAYEQYFGPGTRLTVT.

The CDR3, as DNA: TGTGCCAGCAGCCGACGGACAGGGAGAGGCAATCAGCCCCAGCATTTT. Its protein product is CASSRRTGRGNQPQHF. The chain has TRBV12-3 or TRBV12-4 and TRBJ1-5, with 8 positions matching TRBD1. CDR3 length equals 16 residues. The trim removed 6 bases at V and 2 bases at J, leaving 9 bases unmatched.

In its sample, this clonotype was seen a few times. This sequence may be a read error, since a much larger clone differs from it by one base. This chain links TRBV28 with TRBJ1-1; D is ambiguous. Trimming took 3 bases from V and 2 from J, leaving 10 bases between them. The CDR3 length is 14 residues. Germline V CDR1 and CDR2: MDHEN, SYDVKM. CDR3 in DNA: TGTGCCAGCAGTTTTGCGCAAGCAAACACTGAAGCTTTCTTT. It specifies CASSFAQANTEAFF.

Regarding this clonotype: At one boundary the junction diverges from the germline segment, which might be a read error. The chain uses TRBV24-1 and TRBJ2-4; 10 positions agree with TRBD1. Germline CDR1 reads KGHDR; CDR2 reads SFDVKD. The CDR3 is 16 amino acids. The CDR3 bases are TGTGTCACCAGTGATCGGGACAGGGGTTCCAAAAACATTCAGTACTTC. It codes for CVTSDRDRGSKNIQYF.

This clonotype showed up just a few times. This chain uses TRBV10-1 with TRBJ1-2, with D unclear. Germline loops: CDR1 WNHNN, CDR2 SYGVQD (reference sequence). V was pared by 0 bases and J by 4 bases, with 6 bases between. The CDR3 spans 13 residues. The CDR3 sequence is CASSESGGYGYTF. The CDR3 coding sequence is TGCGCCAGCAGTGAGTCGGGCGGCTATGGCTACACCTTC.

This clonotype was seen a handful of times. This chain connects TRBV5-6 to TRBJ1-4; tentative D call: TRBD1 (5 bases). Looked up from germline, CDR1 is SGHDT and CDR2 is YYEEEE. The ends were cut back, 0 bases at V and 3 bases at J, with 6 bases in the middle. The CDR3 runs to 14 residues. The DNA of the CDR3 is TGTGCCAGCAGCTTGGCGGGGGCTAATGAAAAACTGTTTTTT. Translation: CASSLAGANEKLFF.